This is a list of T cell receptor beta chains from one sample in a study of blood T cell repertoires in COVID-19. Profiled with immunoSEQ multiplex PCR; TCRdb holds only in-frame clones, not every one. Counted here are about 160,000 clones, 85% to 95% occurring once; the ten biggest clones make up 4.5% to 5.5%. The sample taken for sequencing was peripheral blood. Receptor source: a woman aged 45-65 years with acute or convalescent COVID-19. CDR3s include the opening cysteine and the closing phenylalanine or tryptophan. A D gene is named only where the DNA matches it firmly. Expanded clones are given a class, and other clones once, few, many or no size at all.

clone_size: NA; v_call: TRBV15; j_call: TRBJ2-7; d_call: TRBD1; cdr3_aa: CATSEGASYEQYF; cdr3_nt: TGTGCCACTTCAGAGGGGGCCTCCTACGAGCAGTACTTC
clone_size: NA; v_call: TRBV6-1; j_call: TRBJ2-7; d_call: NA; cdr3_aa: CASSPMSGFAYEQYF; cdr3_nt: TGTGCCAGCAGTCCGATGAGCGGGTTCGCCTACGAGCAGTACTTC
clone_size: NA; v_call: TRBV7-2; j_call: TRBJ2-5; d_call: NA; cdr3_aa: CASSSSPGETQYF; cdr3_nt: TGTGCCAGCAGTTCCTCCCCAGGGGAGACCCAGTACTTC
clone_size: NA; v_call: TRBV4-2; j_call: TRBJ1-4; d_call: NA; cdr3_aa: CASSHFAVGERGEEKLFF; cdr3_nt: TGTGCCAGCAGCCATTTTGCGGTTGGGGAGCGAGGCGAGGAAAAACTGTTTTTT
clone_size: once; v_call: TRBV24-1; j_call: TRBJ2-2; d_call: TRBD1; cdr3_aa: CATSDMDRKTGELFF; cdr3_nt: TGTGCCACCAGTGATATGGACAGGAAGACCGGGGAGCTGTTTTTT
clone_size: NA; v_call: TRBV9; j_call: TRBJ2-6; d_call: NA; cdr3_aa: CASSVESGANVLTF; cdr3_nt: TGTGCCAGCAGCGTAGAGAGTGGGGCCAACGTCCTGACTTTC
clone_size: NA; v_call: TRBV12-5; j_call: TRBJ2-3; d_call: TRBD2; cdr3_aa: CASGLALLAGGTDTQYF; cdr3_nt: TGTGCTAGTGGTTTGGCCCTACTAGCGGGAGGCACAGATACGCAGTATTTT
clone_size: once; v_call: TRBV9; j_call: TRBJ2-1; d_call: TRBD2; cdr3_aa: CASSPRTSQGNEQFF; cdr3_nt: TGTGCCAGCAGCCCACGGACTAGCCAGGGTAATGAGCAGTTCTTC
clone_size: NA; v_call: TRBV7-2; j_call: TRBJ2-3; d_call: TRBD2; cdr3_aa: CASSLVGLAGATDTQYF; cdr3_nt: TGTGCCAGCAGCTTAGTGGGACTAGCGGGGGCGACAGATACGCAGTATTTT
clone_size: once; v_call: TRBV4-2; j_call: TRBJ2-7; d_call: TRBD2; cdr3_aa: CASSQDKASGGLSYEQYF; cdr3_nt: TGTGCCAGCAGCCAAGATAAAGCTAGCGGGGGCCTGTCCTACGAGCAGTACTTC